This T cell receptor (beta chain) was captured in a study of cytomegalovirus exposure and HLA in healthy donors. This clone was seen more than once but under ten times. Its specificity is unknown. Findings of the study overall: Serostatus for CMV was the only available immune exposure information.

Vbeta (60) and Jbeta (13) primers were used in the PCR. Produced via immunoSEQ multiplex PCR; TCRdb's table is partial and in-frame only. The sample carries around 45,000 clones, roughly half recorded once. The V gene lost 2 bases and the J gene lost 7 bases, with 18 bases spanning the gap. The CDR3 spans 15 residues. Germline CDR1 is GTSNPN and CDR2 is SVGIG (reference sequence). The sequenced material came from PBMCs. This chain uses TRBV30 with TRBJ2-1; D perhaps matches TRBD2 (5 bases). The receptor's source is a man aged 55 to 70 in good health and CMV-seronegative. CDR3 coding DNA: TGTGCCTGGAGTAGAGAGGGAGTTGGACGGAATGAGCAGTTCTTC. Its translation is CAWSREGVGRNEQFF.